These 30 T cell receptor beta chains were all obtained from the same sample, sequenced in a study of PD-1 blockade in classical Hodgkin lymphoma. Regarding time point: cycle 4 day 1 (C4D1), after less than 7 weeks of nivolumab. Every patient had relapsed following autologous stem cell transplantation, and cohorts differed in brentuximab vedotin exposure. The protocol was immunoSEQ multiplex PCR, while the TCRdb copy is restricted to in-frame clones and leaves out a portion. The table records approximately 21,000 clones, 60% to 80% of them present only once. The specimen was peripheral blood mononuclear cells (PBMCs), collected before the fourth cycle of nivolumab. These receptor sequences come from a human donor with classical Hodgkin lymphoma.

A word on this clone: This sample includes further DNA sequences coding for the same CDR3. This chain joins TRBV2 and TRBJ1-6, with TRBD1 as a possible D gene (5 bases). Germline CDR1 and CDR2: SNHLY and FYNNEI. This CDR3 spans 14 amino acids. Trimming took 6 bases from V and 9 from J, leaving 15 bases between them. The CDR3 is CASRGEGWGSPLHF. The CDR3 DNA follows: TGTGCCAGCAGGGGGGAGGGTTGGGGTTCACCCCTCCACTTT.

This clone was detected a few times. The chain carries TRBV7-2 and TRBJ1-1, with D uncertain. CDR1 SGHTA and CDR2 FQGNSA come from the germline V gene. This CDR3 region has 13 residues. Trimming took off 3 bases at V and 2 bases at J, with 7 bases between the two ends. CDR3 in DNA: TGTGCCAGCAGCTTTGAATTTAACACTGAAGCTTTCTTT. Amino acid sequence: CASSFEFNTEAFF. Based on the CDR3 plus reference TRBV7-2 and TRBJ1-1, the full variable domain is GAGVSQSPSNKVTEKGKDVELRCDPISGHTALYWYRQSLGQGLEFLIYFQGNSAPDKSGLPSDRFSAERTGGSVSTLTIQRTQQEDSAVYLCASSFEFNTEAFFGQGTRLTVV.

This rearrangement joins TRBV28 to TRBJ1-3; TRBD1 agrees at 8 bases. Germline lookup yields CDR1 MDHEN and CDR2 SYDVKM. The CDR3 loop spans 19 amino acids. The ends lost 5 bases at V and 0 bases at J; junction bases unmatched: 15. The CDR3 nucleotides read TGTGCCAGCAGTCCGGACAGGGATTATCTCTCTAGCTCTGGAAACACCATATATTTT. Encoded protein: CASSPDRDYLSSSGNTIYF.

The gene calls are TRBV5-4 and TRBJ2-3; 7 bases agree with TRBD2. Germline V lookup: CDR1 SGHNT, CDR2 YYREEE (reference sequence). The CDR3 has 15 amino acids. The J segment lost 3 bases and the V segment lost 0 bases, leaving 4 bases of the junction unmatched. In DNA, the CDR3 is TGTGCCAGCAGCTTGGCTCCTAGCGGAACAGATACGCAGTATTTT. Translated, it gives CASSLAPSGTDTQYF.

The J gene is TRBJ2-7, the V gene TRBV7-2; 14 nucleotides line up with TRBD2. J lost 3 bases, V lost 5 bases, and 6 bases had no gene match. Germline assignment: CDR1 SGHTA and CDR2 FQGNSA. This CDR3 is 16 amino acids long. The CDR3 DNA is TGTGCCAGCAGCCTTACTGGGACTAGCGGGGGCTACGAGCAGTACTTC. This encodes CASSLTGTSGGYEQYF. The whole variable domain, remainder taken from reference TRBV7-2 and TRBJ2-7, is GAGVSQSPSNKVTEKGKDVELRCDPISGHTALYWYRQSLGQGLEFLIYFQGNSAPDKSGLPSDRFSAERTGGSVSTLTIQRTQQEDSAVYLCASSLTGTSGGYEQYFGPGTRLTVT.

A few counts support this clone. The chain carries TRBV10-3 and TRBJ2-5, with D hard to call. Trimming took off 1 base at V and 5 bases at J, with 8 bases between the two ends. Germline CDR1 is ENHRY and CDR2 is SYGVKD. This CDR3 contains 13 residues. The CDR3 spells CAISEWSRETQYF. In DNA form, the CDR3 reads TGTGCCATCAGTGAGTGGAGTAGGGAGACCCAGTACTTC.

The rearrangement links TRBV4-1 to TRBJ2-7, with 9 positions matching TRBD2. With V trimmed by 4 bases and J by 2 bases, 12 bases remained unmatched. Germline assignment: CDR1 MGHRA and CDR2 YSYEKL. The CDR3 is made up of 17 amino acids. CDR3 amino acids: CASSPTAFRGRAYEQYF. CDR3 DNA sequence: TGCGCCAGCAGCCCGACCGCCTTCCGCGGGAGGGCCTACGAGCAGTACTTC.

V is TRBV28 and J is TRBJ2-1, with D uncertain. The germline CDR1 and CDR2 sequences are MDHEN and SYDVKM. The CDR3 is made up of 12 amino acids. V shed 5 bases and J shed 6 bases, with 8 bases lying between them. This chain's CDR3 is CASSPRLNEQFF. The CDR3, as DNA: TGTGCCAGCAGTCCCCGGCTCAATGAGCAGTTCTTC.

The chain is built from TRBV7-3 and TRBJ2-1, with TRBD2 matching over 7 bases. This CDR3 spans 16 amino acids. Germline V gene data show CDR1 as SGHTA and CDR2 as FQGTGA. V was pared by 2 bases and J by 10 bases, with 14 bases of the junction left unmatched. The CDR3 sequence is CASSLLGGGPVSEQFF. CDR3 DNA: TGTGCCAGCAGCTTACTTGGGGGAGGGCCCGTATCCGAGCAGTTCTTC.

This chain uses TRBV6-1 with TRBJ2-5; perhaps TRBD1 as D (6 bases). Trimming removed 2 bases at V and 3 bases at J, with 10 bases between. This CDR3 spans 14 amino acids. Germline V gene sequence: CDR1 MNHNS, CDR2 SASEGT. The CDR3 DNA is TGTGCCAGCAGTGAATCATGGACAGAAGAGACCCAGTACTTC. The encoded protein is CASSESWTEETQYF.

The genes are TRBV7-9 and TRBJ1-2, with D hard to call. The CDR3 loop spans 14 amino acids. V lost 6 bases to trimming and J lost 1 base, with 12 bases between them. Germline V gives CDR1 SEHNR, CDR2 FQNEAQ (reference sequence). As DNA, the CDR3 is TGTGCCAGCAGTTCAGTCCTAGATAACTATGGCTACACCTTC. Encoded protein: CASSSVLDNYGYTF. Combining the CDR3 with reference TRBV7-9 and TRBJ1-2 gives the whole variable domain DTGVSQNPRHKITKRGQNVTFRCDPISEHNRLYWYRQTLGQGPEFLTYFQNEAQLEKSRLLSDRFSAERPKGSFSTLEIQRTEQGDSAMYLCASSSVLDNYGYTFGSGTRLTVV.

This rearrangement joins TRBV28 to TRBJ1-1; D is ambiguous. Germline assignment: CDR1 MDHEN and CDR2 SYDVKM. CDR3 length: 18 residues. V was trimmed by 3 bases and J by 0 bases, leaving 20 bases between them. CDR3: CASSFISILGGMNTEAFF. In DNA, the CDR3 is TGTGCCAGCAGTTTCATTAGCATCCTGGGCGGGATGAACACTGAAGCTTTCTTT.

This clone has only a few counts. The chain links TRBV11-3 to TRBJ1-1, with TRBD1 matching 7 bases. Trimming took 8 bases from V and 1 from J; bases not matched to a gene: 4. Germline loops: CDR1 SGHNT, CDR2 YENEEA. The CDR3 runs to 13 residues. CDR3 loop: CASATGTNTEAFF. For the CDR3, the DNA is TGTGCCAGCGCGACAGGGACGAACACTGAAGCTTTCTTT.

The chain recombines TRBV27 with TRBJ1-2, with 8 bases that match TRBD1. V was clipped by 4 bases and J by 8 bases; unmatched bases: 9. Germline lookup yields CDR1 MNHEY and CDR2 SMNVEV (reference sequence). This CDR3 region has 14 residues. The CDR3 DNA follows: TGTGCCAGCAGTTCTCGCAGGGGGCTTTGGGGCTACACCTTC. It codes for CASSSRRGLWGYTF.

V is TRBV5-4 and J is TRBJ2-3; no firm D call. The CDR3 sequence is 16 residues long. Deletions cut 3 bases from V and 4 bases from J, with 18 bases between. The germline V gene has CDR1 SGHNT and CDR2 YYREEE (reference sequence). Here the CDR3 reads CASSSPGRLLADTQYF. CDR3 nucleotide sequence: TGTGCCAGCAGCTCCCCGGGCCGACTGCTGGCAGATACGCAGTATTTT. Full variable domain (outside the CDR3, taken from reference TRBV5-4 and TRBJ2-3): ETGVTQSPTHLIKTRGQQVTLRCSSQSGHNTVSWYQQALGQGPQFIFQYYREEENGRGNFPPRFSGLQFPNYSSELNVNALELDDSALYLCASSSPGRLLADTQYFGPGTRLTVL.

The chain carries TRBV19 and TRBJ1-1, with D unclear. Germline V gene data show CDR1 as LNHDA and CDR2 as SQIVND (reference sequence). The CDR3 runs to 12 residues. V gave up 6 bases and J gave up 3 bases, with 8 bases separating them. The CDR3 bases are TGTGCCAGTAGCACCCGATACACTGAAGCTTTCTTT. It specifies CASSTRYTEAFF.

The chain is built from TRBV7-9 and TRBJ2-2; D is perhaps TRBD2 (6 bases). V dropped 6 bases and J dropped 0 bases, with 17 bases sitting between them. This CDR3 contains 17 residues. CDR1 and CDR2 (germline): SEHNR, FQNEAQ (reference sequence). DNA of the CDR3: TGTGCCAGCAGAGATCGGGGAGGACCTCCGAACACCGGGGAGCTGTTTTTT. It yields the protein CASRDRGGPPNTGELFF.

J is TRBJ2-1 and V is TRBV5-4, with D perhaps TRBD2 (6 bases). Trimming stripped 0 bases from V and 4 bases from J, with 14 bases between. The germline gives CDR1 SGHNT, CDR2 YYREEE (reference sequence). There are 16 residues in the CDR3. The CDR3 region is CASSLDSTSWYNEQFF. Written as DNA, the CDR3 is TGTGCCAGCAGCTTGGATAGCACTAGCTGGTACAATGAGCAGTTCTTC.

The chain is built from TRBV5-4 and TRBJ2-7; TRBD1 matches 7 bases. The germline V gene has CDR1 SGHNT and CDR2 YYREEE (reference sequence). This CDR3 has 15 residues. V was clipped by 3 bases and J by 0 bases; unmatched bases: 6. The CDR3 reads CASSWDRSSSYEQYF. The CDR3 DNA reads as TGTGCCAGCAGCTGGGACAGATCAAGCTCCTACGAGCAGTACTTC. Filled out from reference TRBV5-4 and TRBJ2-7, the complete variable domain reads ETGVTQSPTHLIKTRGQQVTLRCSSQSGHNTVSWYQQALGQGPQFIFQYYREEENGRGNFPPRFSGLQFPNYSSELNVNALELDDSALYLCASSWDRSSSYEQYFGPGTRLTVT.

This chain connects TRBV4-2 to TRBJ2-1, with 13 bases fitting TRBD2. Germline values: CDR1 LGHNA, CDR2 YNFKEQ. The ends lost 4 bases at V and 7 bases at J; junction bases unmatched: 10. CDR3 length: 17 residues. The CDR3 loop is CASSPHPGTSGMNEQFF. Written as DNA, the CDR3 is TGTGCCAGCAGCCCCCACCCCGGGACTAGCGGGATGAATGAGCAGTTCTTC.

Worth noting for this clone: An end of the junction does not agree with germline; a read error may underlie this. The chain employs TRBV10-3 and TRBJ1-5, with D hard to call. The length of the CDR3 is 15 residues. In germline, CDR1 is ENHRY, CDR2 SYGVKD. The CDR3 nucleotides are TGTGCCAGCAGTTACTCGAGGAGTCGCAATCAGCCCCAGCATTTT. Its protein product is CASSYSRSRNQPQHF.

This clone occurred once. The V and J genes are TRBV7-2 and TRBJ2-1; weak D call: TRBD2 (6 bases). The CDR3 runs to 15 residues. Germline CDR1 reads SGHTA; CDR2 reads FQGNSA. Trimming stripped 3 bases from V and 0 bases from J, with 9 bases between. This chain's CDR3 is CASSLDYPSYNEQFF. The CDR3 coding sequence is TGTGCCAGCAGCTTGGACTACCCCTCCTACAATGAGCAGTTCTTC.

This chain uses TRBV10-3 with TRBJ1-2; D remains ambiguous. Germline V CDR1 and CDR2: ENHRY, SYGVKD. Between the trimmed V and J ends, which lost 4 bases and 2 bases, there was a span of 14 bases. The CDR3 sequence is 15 residues long. DNA for the CDR3: TGTGCCATCAGTGTTGCGGGCAGCCCAAACTATGGCTACACCTTC. Amino acids: CAISVAGSPNYGYTF.

This chain joins TRBV27 and TRBJ1-6, with D unclear. The CDR3 sequence is 14 residues long. The ends were cut back, 3 bases at V and 8 bases at J, with 11 bases in the middle. CDR1 is MNHEY, CDR2 SMNVEV, per germline (reference sequence). The DNA of the CDR3 is TGTGCCAGCAGTTTCGAGCAGGTTTATTCACCCCTCCACTTT. It is translated as CASSFEQVYSPLHF.

This clone was detected only once. V and J are TRBV4-1 and TRBJ2-3; D might be TRBD1 (6 bases). Trimming took off 5 bases at V and 4 bases at J, with 19 bases between the two ends. The length of the CDR3 is 16 residues. The V gene's germline CDR1 is MGHRA and CDR2 YSYEKL. As DNA, the CDR3 is TGCGCCAGCAGCACCCCACAGGGTCCGAAACCAGATACGCAGTATTTT. It encodes CASSTPQGPKPDTQYF.

J is TRBJ1-2 and V is TRBV7-2; D might be TRBD1 (6 bases). Germline CDR1 and CDR2: SGHTA and FQGNSA. The CDR3 totals 13 residues. Trimming left V 5 bases short and J 6 bases short, with 13 bases between. The CDR3 region has the DNA TGTGCCAGCAGCCCGTCCCACAGGGATGGCTACACCTTC. It translates to CASSPSHRDGYTF.

The genes are TRBV30 and TRBJ2-5; D not certain. The CDR3 is 11 residues long. The germline V gene has CDR1 GTSNPN and CDR2 SVGIG (reference sequence). With 3 bases removed from V and 4 bases from J, the gap between germline ends came to 6 bases. This chain's CDR3 is CAWSPLETQYF. The DNA of the CDR3 is TGTGCCTGGAGCCCGTTAGAGACCCAGTACTTC.

This sequence joins TRBV15 and TRBJ2-7; D is perhaps TRBD2 (6 bases). Trimming left V 3 bases short and J 5 bases short, with 23 bases between. CDR3 length: 17 residues. Per the germline V gene, CDR1 is LNHNV and CDR2 is YYDKDF (reference sequence). CDR3 region: CATSRGLPGPRRDEQYF. In DNA form, the CDR3 reads TGTGCCACCAGCAGGGGACTTCCGGGCCCACGGAGGGACGAGCAGTACTTC.

A note on this clone: A junction boundary mismatches the germline segment, possibly from a read error. The chain couples TRBV5-5 to TRBJ1-1; D is undetermined. Germline CDR1 SGHKS, CDR2 YYEKEE (reference sequence). This CDR3 has 15 residues. The CDR3, as DNA: TGCGCCAGCAGCCAAACCCACCGGGTGAACACTGAAGCTTTCTTT. It yields the protein CASSQTHRVNTEAFF.

This sequence joins TRBV5-1 and TRBJ2-1, with a possible D match to TRBD2 (5 bases). CDR1 is SGHRS, CDR2 YFSETQ, per germline. V was pared by 3 bases and J by 5 bases, with 12 bases between. The CDR3 has 14 residues. CDR3 DNA: TGCGCCAGCAGCTGGAGGAGTAAGGACAATGAGCAGTTCTTC. Its translation: CASSWRSKDNEQFF.